The count of the clone carrying this T cell receptor beta chain is one. These data originate in a study of T cell changes during pregnancy in multiple sclerosis. The V gene's germline CDR1 is SGHDN and CDR2 FVKESK. The CDR3 is 17 residues long. V lost 4 bases and J lost 4; bases outside the gene matches: 15. The repertoire was sequenced with immunoSEQ multiplex PCR; TCRdb's copy has only in-frame clones and lacks some. This table has tens of thousands of clones, 85% to 95% appearing once. The J gene is TRBJ1-2, the V gene TRBV14; TRBD1 matches at 7 bases. The receptor was isolated from a female donor in good health, enrolled as a control in a pregnancy study. The material sequenced was peripheral blood, taken in the third trimester of pregnancy. This CDR3 is CASSLSGTALIGYGYTF. For the CDR3, the DNA is TGTGCCAGCAGCCTAAGTGGGACAGCGCTAATCGGCTATGGCTACACCTTC.